Sequencing of this T cell receptor beta chain was carried out in a study of T cells in Graves' hyperthyroidism and ophthalmopathy. The overall study: Peripheral blood draws took place at initial diagnosis, ahead of any treatment.

With regard to this clonotype: Its specificity is unknown.

Notes on the study in general: In blood, most of the thyroid clonotypes expanded above 0.001 were also present.

There were TCR beta CDR3 regions amplified from RNA transcripts. The HTBI primer set drove a first-round RT-PCR of the TCR CDR3. A single record per CDR3 protein comes from TCRdb applying MiXCR to the multiplex PCR reads. Of some 560,000 distinct CDR3 sequences in the sample, around 16% were seen once. Those with hyperthyroidism were 18 to 65 years old, newly diagnosed, and ill for under 2 months. Based on clinical symptoms, serum thyroxine and TRAb, thyroid ultrasound and orbital computed tomography, diagnoses were reached. The sequenced material came from blood. The TCR originated in a woman aged 25 to 39 with Graves' hyperthyroidism.

The chain's CDR3 is CASSVDGTPNTEAFF. The DNA of the CDR3 is TGTGCCAGCAGCGTAGATGGCACCCCAAACACTGAAGCTTTCTTT. The V and J genes are TRBV9 and TRBJ1-1; D call uncertain. The CDR3 length is 15 residues. CDR1 SGDLS and CDR2 YYNGEE come from the germline V gene. Deletions cut 0 bases from V and 2 bases from J, with 11 bases between.